A single sample gave rise to the 2 T cell receptor beta chains below, sequenced in a study of blood T cell repertoires in COVID-19. Clones were sequenced by immunoSEQ multiplex PCR, and TCRdb holds only the in-frame ones, with some missing. Among some 100,000 clones listed, roughly 80% were seen once. Sequenced input: peripheral blood. These receptors were obtained from a man aged 45-65 years with acute or convalescent COVID-19.

V usage is TRBV5-1 and J usage is TRBJ2-1, with 11 bases that match TRBD2. The V and J ends lost 4 bases and 10 bases, in that order; junction bases with no gene match: 7. Looked up from germline, CDR1 is SGHRS and CDR2 is YFSETQ. The CDR3 runs to 14 residues. The DNA for the CDR3 is TGCGCCAGCAGCACGGGACTAGCGGCACGGGAGCAGTTCTTC. Translation gives CASSTGLAAREQFF.

This clone occurred once. This chain uses TRBV10-2 with TRBJ2-3; 8 bases fit TRBD2. In germline, CDR1 is WSHSY, CDR2 SAAADI. CDR3 length equals 17 residues. V lost 0 bases to trimming and J lost 2 bases; unmatched junction nucleotides: 7. CDR3 nucleotide sequence: TGCGCCAGCAGTGAGTCTGTGCGGGGGGCCCTCACAGATACGCAGTATTTT. Its protein product is CASSESVRGALTDTQYF.